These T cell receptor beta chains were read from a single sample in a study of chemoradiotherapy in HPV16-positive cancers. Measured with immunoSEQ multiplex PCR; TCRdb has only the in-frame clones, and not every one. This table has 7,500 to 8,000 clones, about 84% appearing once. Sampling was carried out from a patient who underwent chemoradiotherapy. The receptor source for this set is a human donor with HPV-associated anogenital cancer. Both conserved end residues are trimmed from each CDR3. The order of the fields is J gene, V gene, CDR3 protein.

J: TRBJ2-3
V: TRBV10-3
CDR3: AIREQGLGTDTQY

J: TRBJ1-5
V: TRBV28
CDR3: ASSLQGAVQPQH

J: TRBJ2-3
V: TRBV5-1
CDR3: ASSLGGTGVRDTQY

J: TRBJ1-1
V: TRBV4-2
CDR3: ASSPFRGRGTEAF

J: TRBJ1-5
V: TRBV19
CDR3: ASNRDRGSQPQH

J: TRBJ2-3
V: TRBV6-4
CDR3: ASSEATGGTDTQY

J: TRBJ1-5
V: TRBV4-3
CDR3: ASSQDWVQGGQPQH

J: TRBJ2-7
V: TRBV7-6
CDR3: ASTLNPGTHYEQY

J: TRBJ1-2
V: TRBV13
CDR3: ASSLGPGNYGYT

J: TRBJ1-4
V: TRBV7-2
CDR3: ASSLIITEATNEKLF

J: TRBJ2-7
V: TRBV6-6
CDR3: ASSPGPTYEQY

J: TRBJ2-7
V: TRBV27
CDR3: ASSRGRALVLYEQY

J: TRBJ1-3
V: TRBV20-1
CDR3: SAATIY

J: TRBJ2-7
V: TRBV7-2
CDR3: ASSPGSGGYEQY

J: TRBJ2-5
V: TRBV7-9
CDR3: ANSSRGVIQETQY

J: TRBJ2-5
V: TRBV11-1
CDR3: ASSSGTGGVQETQY

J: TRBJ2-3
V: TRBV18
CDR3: ATSGTTTDTQY

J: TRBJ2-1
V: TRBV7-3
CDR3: ASSLRGTGIYNEQF

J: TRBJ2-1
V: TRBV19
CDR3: ASSRGTSGSWRNEQF

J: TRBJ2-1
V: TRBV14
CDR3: ASSQGGLALPLYNEQF

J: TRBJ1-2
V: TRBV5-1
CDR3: ASSLEGDYGYT

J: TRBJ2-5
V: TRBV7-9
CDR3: ASSQPQTGGEETQY

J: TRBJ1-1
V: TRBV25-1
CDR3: ARGVTEAF

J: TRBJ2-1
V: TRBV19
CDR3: ASSIDFASGSYNEQF

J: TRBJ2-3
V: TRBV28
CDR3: ASSPHAVSLAGGQY

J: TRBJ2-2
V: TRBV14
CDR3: ASSQARLYTGELF

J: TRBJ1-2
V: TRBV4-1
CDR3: ASSPRTGLGYT

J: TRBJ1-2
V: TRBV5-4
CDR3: ASSLAQGVSYGYT

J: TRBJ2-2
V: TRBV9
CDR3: ASSPPRGRTGELF

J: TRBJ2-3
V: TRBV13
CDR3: ASSLGGSADTQY

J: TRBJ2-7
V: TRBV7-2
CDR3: ASSSASGYEQY

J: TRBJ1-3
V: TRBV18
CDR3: ASSPGPDAGNTIY

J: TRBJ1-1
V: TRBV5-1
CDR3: ASSASGVMNTEAF

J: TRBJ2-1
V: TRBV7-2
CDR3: ASSLVVASSYSYNEQF

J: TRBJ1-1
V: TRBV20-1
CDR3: SATGVREAF

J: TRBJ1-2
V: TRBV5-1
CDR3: ASSLEGAHYGYT

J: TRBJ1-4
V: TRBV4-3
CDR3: ASSPAGGFEKLF